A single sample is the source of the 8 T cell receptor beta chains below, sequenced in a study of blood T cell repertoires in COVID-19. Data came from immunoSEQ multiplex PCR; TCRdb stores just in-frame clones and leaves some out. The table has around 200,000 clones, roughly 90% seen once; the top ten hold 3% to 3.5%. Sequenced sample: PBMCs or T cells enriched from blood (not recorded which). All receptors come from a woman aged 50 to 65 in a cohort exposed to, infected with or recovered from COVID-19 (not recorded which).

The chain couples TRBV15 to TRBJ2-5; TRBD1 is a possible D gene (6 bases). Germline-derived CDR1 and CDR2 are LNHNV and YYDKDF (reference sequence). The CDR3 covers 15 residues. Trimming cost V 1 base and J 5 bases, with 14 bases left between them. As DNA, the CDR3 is TGTGCCACCAGCAGAGGAGGCTTAAGGGGGGAGACCCAGTACTTC. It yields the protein CATSRGGLRGETQYF.

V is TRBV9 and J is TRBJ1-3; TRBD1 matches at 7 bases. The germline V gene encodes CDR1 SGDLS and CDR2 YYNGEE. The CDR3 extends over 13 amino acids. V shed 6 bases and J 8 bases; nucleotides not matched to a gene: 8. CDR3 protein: CASTGQVGDTIYF. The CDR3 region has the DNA TGTGCCAGCACCGGACAGGTGGGAGACACCATATATTTT.

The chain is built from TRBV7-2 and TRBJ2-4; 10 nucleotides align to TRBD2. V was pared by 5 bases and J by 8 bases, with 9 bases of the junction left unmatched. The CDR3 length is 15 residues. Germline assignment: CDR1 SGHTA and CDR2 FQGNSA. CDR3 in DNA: TGTGCCAGCAGCCCCGGGGGAGCGGGGGGGGACATTCAGTACTTC. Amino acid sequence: CASSPGGAGGDIQYF. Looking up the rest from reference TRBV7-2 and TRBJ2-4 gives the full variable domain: GAGVSQSPSNKVTEKGKDVELRCDPISGHTALYWYRQSLGQGLEFLIYFQGNSAPDKSGLPSDRFSAERTGGSVSTLTIQRTQQEDSAVYLCASSPGGAGGDIQYFGAGTRLSVL.

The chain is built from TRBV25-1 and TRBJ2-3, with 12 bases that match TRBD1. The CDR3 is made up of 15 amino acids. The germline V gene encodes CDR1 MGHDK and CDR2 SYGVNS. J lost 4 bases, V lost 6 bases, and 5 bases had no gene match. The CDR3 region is CASSSGQGAADTQYF. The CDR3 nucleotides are TGTGCCAGCAGCTCGGGACAGGGGGCTGCAGATACGCAGTATTTT.

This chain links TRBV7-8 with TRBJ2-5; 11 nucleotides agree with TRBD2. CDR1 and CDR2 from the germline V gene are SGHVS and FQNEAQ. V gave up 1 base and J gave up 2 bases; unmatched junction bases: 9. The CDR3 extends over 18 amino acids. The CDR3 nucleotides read TGTGCCAGCAGCTTAGGCCCTAGCGGGGGGTGGGTGCAAGAGACCCAGTACTTC. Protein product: CASSLGPSGGWVQETQYF.

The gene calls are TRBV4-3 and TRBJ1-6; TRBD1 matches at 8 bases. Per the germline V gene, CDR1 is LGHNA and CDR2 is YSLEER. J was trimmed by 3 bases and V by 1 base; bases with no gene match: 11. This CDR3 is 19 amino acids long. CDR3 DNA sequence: TGCGCCAGCAGCCAAGGAATCCCAGGGGGCTCCGTCTATAATTCACCCCTCCACTTT. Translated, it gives CASSQGIPGGSVYNSPLHF.

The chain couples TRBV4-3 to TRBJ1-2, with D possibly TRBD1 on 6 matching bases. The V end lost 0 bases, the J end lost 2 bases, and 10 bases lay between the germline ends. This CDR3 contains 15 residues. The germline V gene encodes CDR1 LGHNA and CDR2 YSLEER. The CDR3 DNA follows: TGCGCCAGCAGCCAAGATCGAGGACAGAACTATGGCTACACCTTC. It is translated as CASSQDRGQNYGYTF.

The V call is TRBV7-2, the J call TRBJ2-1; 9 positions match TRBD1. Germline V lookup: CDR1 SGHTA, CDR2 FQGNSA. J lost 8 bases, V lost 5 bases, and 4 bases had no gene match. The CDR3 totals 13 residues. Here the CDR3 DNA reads TGTGCCAGCAGCCCGGACAGGGGTCATGAGCAGTTCTTC. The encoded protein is CASSPDRGHEQFF.